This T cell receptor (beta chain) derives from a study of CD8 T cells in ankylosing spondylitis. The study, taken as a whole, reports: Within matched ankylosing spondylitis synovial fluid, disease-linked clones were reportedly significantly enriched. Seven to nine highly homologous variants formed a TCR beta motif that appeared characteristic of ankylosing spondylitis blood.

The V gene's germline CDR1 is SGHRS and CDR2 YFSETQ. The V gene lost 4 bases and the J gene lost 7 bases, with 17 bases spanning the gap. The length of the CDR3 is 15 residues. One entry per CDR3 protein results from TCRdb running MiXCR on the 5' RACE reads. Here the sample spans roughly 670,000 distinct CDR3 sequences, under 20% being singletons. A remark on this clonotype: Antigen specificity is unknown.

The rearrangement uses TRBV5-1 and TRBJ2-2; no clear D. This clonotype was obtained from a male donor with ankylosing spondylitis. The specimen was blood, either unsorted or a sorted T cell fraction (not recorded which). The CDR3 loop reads CASSPLPQSDGELFF. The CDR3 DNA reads TGCGCCAGCAGCCCACTTCCCCAGTCAGACGGGGAGCTGTTTTTT.